A single TCR beta chain is shown here with its context. Its cognate antigen has yet to be identified. Base qualities are not provided; no much larger clone lies one nucleotide away. The protocol used for the library was the immunoSEQ multiplex PCR assay. TCRdb holds this immuneACCESS table with in-frame rearrangements only. Some clones are missing; in checked studies, unresolved V genes explain under half, and the rest has no known cause. For this sample the table gives 500,000 to 850,000 clones, of which around 87% were detected only once. Roughly 0.0094% of the sample is taken by the ten largest. The sample belongs to a study of shared T cell receptors in the human thymus (dated by TCRdb to the early 2020s). For the study in its entirety: The study examined how self-reactive, shared T-cell receptor alpha chains are generated in the human thymus.

According to the germline V gene, CDR1 reads SGHRS and CDR2 reads YFSETQ. The V end loses 7 bases and the J end loses 5 bases, and a stretch of 18 bases separates them. Including the terminal cysteine and phenylalanine, the CDR3 comprises 14 residues. The sequence is cut down to CDR3 DNA, 42 bases in frame from base 1. The same sample was also studied in work on human thymus T cells. The second publication reports: In Finland, the donors were immunologically healthy infants who were having open corrective cardiac surgery for congenital heart defects. Thymus tissue was obtained as surgical resects removed during corrective cardiac surgery. Biased V and J gene segment usage appeared to be present in both thymic and peripheral blood repertoires. The related research found that thymic TCR repertoires overlapped highly between unrelated individuals. The study characterized TCR alpha and beta repertoires from fewer than ten infant thymus samples and a few related peripheral blood samples. The infant donors were about 7 to 250 days old, and the cohort included about 6 males and a couple of females. Thymocytes were freed from the tissue by mechanical means and kept at -70 degrees C as pellets of roughly 9-34 million cells. A QIAsymphony instrument was used to extract genomic DNA from frozen cell pellets. The immunoSEQ multiplex PCR assay was used to amplify the TCRB and TCRAD loci from a standardized quantity of quality-controlled genomic DNA. Amplicons spanned the V(D)J region at a length sufficient to cover the CDR3 and identify V and J genes. The amplicons were sequenced on an Illumina platform via the commercial immunoSEQ service. Primer bias and sequencing errors were corrected as previously described, and TCRAD and TCRB definitions were based on the IMGT database. The repertoires were analysed using immunoSEQ Analyzer 3.0 and VDJTools for basic statistics, V/J segment usage, diversity estimates, rarefaction and pairwise overlap. Chao1, ChaoE, Efron-Thisted, Shannon and inverse Simpson indices were used to estimate diversity, which was also estimated on datasets down-sampled to the smallest sample. Repertoire overlap used strict matching of CDR3 nucleotide sequence, V gene and J gene, with Jaccard-based multidimensional scaling clustering. On average, thymus samples yielded about 810,000 unique TCRB clonotypes, whereas blood samples yielded 70,000 to 100,000.

The chain was built from TRBV5-1 and TRBJ1-1, with a weak D call of TRBD1 (6 bases match). The sequence was obtained from a boy under three years old with a congenital heart defect. Donor details come from another sample of the same person, matched by shared clones. Sequences were obtained from thymocytes. The CDR3 region has the sequence CASRVDRSRTEAFF. The DNA sequence follows: TGCGCCAGCCGGGTTGACAGGAGTCGTACTGAAGCTTTCTTT.